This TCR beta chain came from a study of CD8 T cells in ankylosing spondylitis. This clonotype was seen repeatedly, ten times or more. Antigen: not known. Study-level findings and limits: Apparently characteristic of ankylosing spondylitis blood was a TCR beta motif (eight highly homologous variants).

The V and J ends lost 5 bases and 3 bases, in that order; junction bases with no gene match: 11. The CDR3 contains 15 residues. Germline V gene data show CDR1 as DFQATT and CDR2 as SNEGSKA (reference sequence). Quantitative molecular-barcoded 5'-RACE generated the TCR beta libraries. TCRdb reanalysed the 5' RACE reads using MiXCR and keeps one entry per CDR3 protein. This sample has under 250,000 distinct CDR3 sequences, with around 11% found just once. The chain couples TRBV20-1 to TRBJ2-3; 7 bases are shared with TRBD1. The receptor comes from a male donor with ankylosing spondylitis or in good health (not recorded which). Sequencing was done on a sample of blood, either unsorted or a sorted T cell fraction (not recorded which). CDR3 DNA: TGCAGTGCTCCCGACGACAGGGTGGCGACAGATACGCAGTATTTT. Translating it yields CSAPDDRVATDTQYF.